The present TCR beta chain was sequenced within a study of shared clonotypes between healthy human individuals. Measured with immunoSEQ multiplex PCR; TCRdb has only the in-frame clones, and not every one. The sample comprises about 2 million clones, 95% of which are singletons, and roughly 0.13% rests with the top ten. The sequenced sample consisted of naive CD4+ T cells sorted from blood. Subset indicated: CD45RA+ positively selected. This TCR was sampled from a man between 18 and 29 years old in good health.

The CDR3 bases are TGTGCCAGCAGCCTAGGACGGACGTTCACCTACGAGCAGTACTTC. Translated, it gives CASSLGRTFTYEQYF. The chain has TRBV7-2 and TRBJ2-7; D gene uncertain. The CDR3 totals 15 residues. V shed 5 bases and J shed 2 bases, with 16 bases lying between them. Germline CDR1 SGHTA, CDR2 FQGNSA.